This T cell receptor (beta chain) was retrieved from a study of response to subunit inactivated influenza vaccine. MiXCR, applied by TCRdb to the RT-PCR reads, yields one record per CDR3 protein. The sample shows approximately 170,000 distinct CDR3 sequences, approximately 12% of them seen only once. This sample was shared with a second study, whose subject was T cells expressing NK-cell markers. That study reports: The cDNA for TCR beta came from 5'RACE template switching with UMIs. Beta-chain profiling covered CD3+CD56+NKG2C+, CD3+CD56+NKG2C- and CD3+CD56-NKG2C+ sorted subsets. As a fraction of CD8+ T cells, dominant NKG2C+ clonotypes reached roughly 1.0-7.5% in a handful of donors. In several donors, dominant clonotypes made up about 28.3-65% of CD3+CD56-NKG2C+ cells.

This receptor was taken from a man aged 50-60 years who received an inactivated influenza vaccine. The sequencing used CD8+ T cells sorted from PBMCs, collected approximately 13 days after vaccination.

As DNA, the CDR3 is TGCGCCAGCAGCCAAGCGAGTTGGACATCACCCCTCCACTTT. As protein: CASSQASWTSPLHF. The chain has TRBV4-1 and TRBJ1-6, with D perhaps matching TRBD1 (5 bases). The CDR3 contains 14 residues. Trimming left V 1 base short and J 10 bases short, with 11 bases between. Germline loops: CDR1 MGHRA, CDR2 YSYEKL.